This T cell receptor (beta chain) was profiled in a study of cytomegalovirus exposure and HLA in healthy donors. Regarding the study as a whole: Specific recognition of CMV antigens was confirmed in vitro for a few chains (all CMV-associated).

60 Vbeta and 13 Jbeta primers were used in PCR. This table comes from immunoSEQ multiplex PCR, and its TCRdb copy is limited to in-frame clones, with some not included. The sample comprises some 170,000 clones, more than 75% of which are singletons, and roughly 10% rests with the top ten. As concerns this clone: Its antigen remains unidentified.

CDR1 and CDR2 (germline): SNHLY, FYNNEI. V shed 6 bases and J shed 10 bases, with 13 bases lying between them. The CDR3 length is 13 residues. Input material: PBMCs. The origin of this receptor is a man younger than 35 in good health and CMV-seropositive. This chain joins TRBV2 and TRBJ1-6; D is undetermined. CDR3 region: CASSWYSGSPLHF. CDR3 DNA: TGTGCCAGCAGCTGGTATTCGGGGTCACCCCTCCACTTT.